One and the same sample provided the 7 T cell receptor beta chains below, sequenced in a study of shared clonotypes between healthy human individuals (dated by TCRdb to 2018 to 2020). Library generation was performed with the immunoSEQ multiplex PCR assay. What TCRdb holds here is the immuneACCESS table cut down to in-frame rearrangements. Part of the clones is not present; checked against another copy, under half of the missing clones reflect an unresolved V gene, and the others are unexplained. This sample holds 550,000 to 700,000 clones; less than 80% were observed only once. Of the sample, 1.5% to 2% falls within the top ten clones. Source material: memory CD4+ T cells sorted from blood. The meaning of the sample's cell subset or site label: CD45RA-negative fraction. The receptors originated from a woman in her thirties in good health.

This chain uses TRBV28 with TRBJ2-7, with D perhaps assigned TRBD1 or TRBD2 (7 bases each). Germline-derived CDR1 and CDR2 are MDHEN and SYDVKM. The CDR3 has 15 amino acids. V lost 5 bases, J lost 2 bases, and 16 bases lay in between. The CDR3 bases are TGTGCCAGCAGTCTCGGACTAGGGGGCCCCTACGAGCAGTACTTC. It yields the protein CASSLGLGGPYEQYF.

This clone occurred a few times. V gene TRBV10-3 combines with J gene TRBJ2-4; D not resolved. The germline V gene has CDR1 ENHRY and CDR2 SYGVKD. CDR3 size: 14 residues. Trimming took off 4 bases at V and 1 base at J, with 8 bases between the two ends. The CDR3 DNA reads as TGTGCCATCAGTGGTACGGAGGCCAAAAACATTCAGTACTTC. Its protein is CAISGTEAKNIQYF.

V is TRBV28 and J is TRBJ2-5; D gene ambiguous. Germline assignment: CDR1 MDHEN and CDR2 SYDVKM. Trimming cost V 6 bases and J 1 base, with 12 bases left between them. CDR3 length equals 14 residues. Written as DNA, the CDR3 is TGTGCCAGCAGCGTAACGGCGACCCAAGAGACCCAGTACTTC. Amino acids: CASSVTATQETQYF.

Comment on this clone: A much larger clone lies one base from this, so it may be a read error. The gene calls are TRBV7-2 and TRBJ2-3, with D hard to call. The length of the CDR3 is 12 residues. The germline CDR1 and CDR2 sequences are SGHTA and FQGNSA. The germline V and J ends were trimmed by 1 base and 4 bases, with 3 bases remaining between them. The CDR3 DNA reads TGTGCCAGCAGCTTAGTCGCAGATACGCAGTATTTT. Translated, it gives CASSLVADTQYF.

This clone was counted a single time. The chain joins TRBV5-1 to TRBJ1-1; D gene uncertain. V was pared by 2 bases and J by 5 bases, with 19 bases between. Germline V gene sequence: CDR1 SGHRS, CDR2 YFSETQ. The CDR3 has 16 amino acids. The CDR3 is CASSLRFSQGRTEAFF. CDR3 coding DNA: TGCGCCAGCAGCTTAAGGTTCTCACAAGGGAGGACTGAAGCTTTCTTT.

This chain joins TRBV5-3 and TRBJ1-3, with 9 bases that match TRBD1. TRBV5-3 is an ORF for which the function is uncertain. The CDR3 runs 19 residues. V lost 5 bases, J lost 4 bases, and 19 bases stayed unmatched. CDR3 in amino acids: CARRACTGGELFIGNTIYF. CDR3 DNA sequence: TGTGCCAGAAGGGCCTGCACAGGGGGCGAACTATTCATCGGAAACACCATATATTTT.

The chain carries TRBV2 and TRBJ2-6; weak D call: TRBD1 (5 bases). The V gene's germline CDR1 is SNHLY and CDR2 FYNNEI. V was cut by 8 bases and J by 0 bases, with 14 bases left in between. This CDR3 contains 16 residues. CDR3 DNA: TGTGCCAGCGGCCCCCGACAGTCCTCTGGGGCCAACGTCCTGACTTTC. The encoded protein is CASGPRQSSGANVLTF.